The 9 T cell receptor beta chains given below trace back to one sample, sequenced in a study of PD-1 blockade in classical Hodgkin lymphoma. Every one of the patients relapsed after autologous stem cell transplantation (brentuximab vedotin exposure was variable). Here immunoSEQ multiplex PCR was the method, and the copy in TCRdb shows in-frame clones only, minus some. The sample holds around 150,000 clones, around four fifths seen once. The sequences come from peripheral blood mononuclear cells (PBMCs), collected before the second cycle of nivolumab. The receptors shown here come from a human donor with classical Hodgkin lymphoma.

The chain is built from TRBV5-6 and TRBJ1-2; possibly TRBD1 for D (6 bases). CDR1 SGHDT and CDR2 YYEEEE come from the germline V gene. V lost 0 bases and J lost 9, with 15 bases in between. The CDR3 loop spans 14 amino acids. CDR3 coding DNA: TGTGCCAGCAGCTTGGCAGACAGGCTAACTCGCTACACCTTC. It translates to CASSLADRLTRYTF. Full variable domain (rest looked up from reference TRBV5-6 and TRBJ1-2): DAGVTQSPTHLIKTRGQQVTLRCSPKSGHDTVSWYQQALGQGPQFIFQYYEEEERQRGNFPDRFSGHQFPNYSSELNVNALLLGDSALYLCASSLADRLTRYTFGSGTRLTVV.

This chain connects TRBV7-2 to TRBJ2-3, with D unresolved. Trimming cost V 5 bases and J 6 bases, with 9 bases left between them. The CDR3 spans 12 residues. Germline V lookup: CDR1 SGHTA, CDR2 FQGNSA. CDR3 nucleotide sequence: TGTGCCAGCAGCCACGTGAGGGATACGCAGTATTTT. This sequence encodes CASSHVRDTQYF.

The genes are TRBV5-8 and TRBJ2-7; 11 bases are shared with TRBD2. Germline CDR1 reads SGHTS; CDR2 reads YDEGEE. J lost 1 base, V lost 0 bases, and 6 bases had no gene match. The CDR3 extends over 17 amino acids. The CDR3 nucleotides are TGTGCCAGCAGCTTGGCCCTGACTAGCGGGACTTCCTACGAGCAGTACTTC. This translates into CASSLALTSGTSYEQYF.

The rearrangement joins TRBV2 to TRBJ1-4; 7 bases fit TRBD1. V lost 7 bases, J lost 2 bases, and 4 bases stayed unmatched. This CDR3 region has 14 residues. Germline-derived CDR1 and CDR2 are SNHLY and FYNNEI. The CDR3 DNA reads TGTGCCAGCATTCCGGGACAGACTAATGAAAAACTGTTTTTT. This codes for CASIPGQTNEKLFF.

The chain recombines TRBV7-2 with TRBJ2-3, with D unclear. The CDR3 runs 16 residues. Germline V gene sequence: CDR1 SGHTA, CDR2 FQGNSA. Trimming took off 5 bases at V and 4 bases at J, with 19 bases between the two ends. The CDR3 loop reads CASSPYLSNIADTQYF. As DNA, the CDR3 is TGTGCCAGCAGCCCTTACCTCTCAAATATCGCAGATACGCAGTATTTT.

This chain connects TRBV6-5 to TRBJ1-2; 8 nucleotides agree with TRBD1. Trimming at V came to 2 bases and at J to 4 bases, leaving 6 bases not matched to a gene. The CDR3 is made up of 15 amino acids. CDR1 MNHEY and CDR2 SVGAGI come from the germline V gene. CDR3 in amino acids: CASSYGQGAAYGYTF. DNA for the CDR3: TGTGCCAGCAGTTACGGGCAGGGGGCCGCCTATGGCTACACCTTC.

The CDR3 DNA follows: TGTGCCAGCAGTTTAAAGACAGAATTCTACGAGCAGTACTTC. It specifies CASSLKTEFYEQYF. The gene calls are TRBV27 and TRBJ2-7; a weak D match, TRBD1 (5 bases). The ends were cut back, 2 bases at V and 3 bases at J, with 11 bases in the middle. Germline lookup yields CDR1 MNHEY and CDR2 SMNVEV (reference sequence). CDR3 size: 14 residues.

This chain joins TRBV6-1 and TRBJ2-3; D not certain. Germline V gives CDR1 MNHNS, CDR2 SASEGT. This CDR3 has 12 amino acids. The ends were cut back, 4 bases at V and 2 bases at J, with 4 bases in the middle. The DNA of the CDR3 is TGTGCCAGCAGTGTATACACAGATACGCAGTATTTT. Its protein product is CASSVYTDTQYF.

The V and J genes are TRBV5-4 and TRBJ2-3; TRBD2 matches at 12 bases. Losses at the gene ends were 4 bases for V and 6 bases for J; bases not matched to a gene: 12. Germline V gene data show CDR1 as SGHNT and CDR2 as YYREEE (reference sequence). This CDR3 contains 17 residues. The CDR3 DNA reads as TGTGCCAGCAGCGAAGGACCCCTAGCGGGAGGGGGTGATACGCAGTATTTT. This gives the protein CASSEGPLAGGGDTQYF.